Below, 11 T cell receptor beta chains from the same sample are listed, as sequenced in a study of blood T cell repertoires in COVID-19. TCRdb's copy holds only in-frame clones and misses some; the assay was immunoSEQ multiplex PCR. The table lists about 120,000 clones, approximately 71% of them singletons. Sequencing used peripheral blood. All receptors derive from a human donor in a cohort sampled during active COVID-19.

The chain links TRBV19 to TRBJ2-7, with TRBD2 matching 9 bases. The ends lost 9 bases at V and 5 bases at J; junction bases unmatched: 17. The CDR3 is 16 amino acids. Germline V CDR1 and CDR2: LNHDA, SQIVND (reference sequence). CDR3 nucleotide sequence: TGTGCCAGAGACGCGAATGGGACTAGCTCACTTGACGAGCAGTACTTC. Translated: CARDANGTSSLDEQYF.

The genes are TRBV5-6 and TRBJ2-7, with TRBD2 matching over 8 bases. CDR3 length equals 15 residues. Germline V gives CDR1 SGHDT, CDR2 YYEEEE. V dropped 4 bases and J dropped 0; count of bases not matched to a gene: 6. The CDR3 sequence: CASSQPGLDSYEQYF. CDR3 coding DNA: TGTGCCAGCAGCCAACCGGGACTAGACTCCTACGAGCAGTACTTC. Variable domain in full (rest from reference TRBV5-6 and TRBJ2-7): DAGVTQSPTHLIKTRGQQVTLRCSPKSGHDTVSWYQQALGQGPQFIFQYYEEEERQRGNFPDRFSGHQFPNYSSELNVNALLLGDSALYLCASSQPGLDSYEQYFGPGTRLTVT.

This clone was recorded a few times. CDR3 residues: CASSSAAYNSPLHF. CDR3 in DNA: TGTGCCAGCAGCTCGGCAGCGTATAATTCACCCCTCCACTTT. The genes are TRBV5-6 and TRBJ1-6; D is ambiguous. The length of the CDR3 is 14 residues. Trimming removed 3 bases at V and 4 bases at J, with 8 bases between. CDR1 is SGHDT and CDR2 is YYEEEE in the germline V gene.

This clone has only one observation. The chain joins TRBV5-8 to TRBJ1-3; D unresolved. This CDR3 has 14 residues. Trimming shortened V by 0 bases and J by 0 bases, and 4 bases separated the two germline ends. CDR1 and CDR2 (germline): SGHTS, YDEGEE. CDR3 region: CASSLAVSGNTIYF. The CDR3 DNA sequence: TGTGCCAGCAGCTTGGCAGTCTCTGGAAACACCATATATTTT.

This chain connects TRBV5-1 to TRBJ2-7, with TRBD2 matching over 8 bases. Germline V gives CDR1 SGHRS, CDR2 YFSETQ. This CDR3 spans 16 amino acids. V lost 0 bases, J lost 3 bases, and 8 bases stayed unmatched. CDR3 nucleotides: TGCGCCAGCAGCTTGGGGGTGGGTAGCGGGATCTACGAGCAGTACTTC. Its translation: CASSLGVGSGIYEQYF.

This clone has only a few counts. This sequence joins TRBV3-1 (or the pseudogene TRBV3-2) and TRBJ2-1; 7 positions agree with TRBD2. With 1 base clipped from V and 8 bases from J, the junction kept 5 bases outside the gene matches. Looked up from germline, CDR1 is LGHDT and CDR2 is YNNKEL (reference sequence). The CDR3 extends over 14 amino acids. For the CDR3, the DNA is TGTGCCAGCAGCCAAGCGGGAGGCGGGGATGAGCAGTTCTTC. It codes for CASSQAGGGDEQFF.

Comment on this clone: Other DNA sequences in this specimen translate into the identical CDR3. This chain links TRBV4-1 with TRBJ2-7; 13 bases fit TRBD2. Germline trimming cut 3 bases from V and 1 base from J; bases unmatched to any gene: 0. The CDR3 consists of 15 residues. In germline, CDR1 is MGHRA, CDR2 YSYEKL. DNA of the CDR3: TGCGCCAGCAGCCAGGGACTAGCGGGATCCTACGAGCAGTACTTC. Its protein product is CASSQGLAGSYEQYF.

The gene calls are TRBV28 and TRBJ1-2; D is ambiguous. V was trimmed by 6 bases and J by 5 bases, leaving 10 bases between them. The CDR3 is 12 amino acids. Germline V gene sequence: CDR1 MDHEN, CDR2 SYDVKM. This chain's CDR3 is CASSRKEYGYTF. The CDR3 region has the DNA TGTGCCAGCAGCCGTAAAGAGTATGGCTACACCTTC.

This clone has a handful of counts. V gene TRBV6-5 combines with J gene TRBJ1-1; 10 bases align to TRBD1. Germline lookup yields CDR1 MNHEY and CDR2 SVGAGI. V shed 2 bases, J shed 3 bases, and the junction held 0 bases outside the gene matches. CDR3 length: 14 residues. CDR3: CASSYGTGDTEAFF. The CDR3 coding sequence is TGTGCCAGCAGTTACGGGACAGGGGACACTGAAGCTTTCTTT.

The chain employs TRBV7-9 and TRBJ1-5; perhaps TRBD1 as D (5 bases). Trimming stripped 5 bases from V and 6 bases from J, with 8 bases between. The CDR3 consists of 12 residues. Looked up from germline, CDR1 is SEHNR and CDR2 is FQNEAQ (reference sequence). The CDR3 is CASSAGGQPQHF. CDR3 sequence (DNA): TGTGCCAGCAGCGCGGGGGGTCAGCCCCAGCATTTT.

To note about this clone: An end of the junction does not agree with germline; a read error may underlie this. The chain's CDR3 is CASRGYRGSHF. CDR3 nucleotide sequence: TGTGCCAGCAGGGGCTACAGGGGATCCCACTTC. The gene calls are TRBV2 and TRBJ2-7; 7 nucleotides align to TRBD1. The CDR3 consists of 11 residues. Germline CDR1 reads SNHLY; CDR2 reads FYNNEI.